These 28 T cell receptor beta chains share one sample of origin, sequenced in a study of T cells in Graves' hyperthyroidism and ophthalmopathy. RNA transcripts provided the source from which TCR beta CDR3 regions were amplified. Using the HTBI primer set, a first-round RT-PCR was run on the TCR CDR3. TCRdb used MiXCR to reprocess the multiplex PCR reads, holding one entry per CDR3 protein. There are about 770,000 distinct CDR3 sequences in the sample; 18% occur only once, and approximately 16% lies in the top ten. Source material: blood. The receptors come from a woman between 50 and 59 years old with Graves' hyperthyroidism that later progressed to Graves' ophthalmopathy.

Ten or more counts support this clonotype. This sequence joins TRBV7-2 and TRBJ2-1; D not resolved. Per the germline V gene, CDR1 is SGHTA and CDR2 is FQGNSA. Trimming cost V 5 bases and J 10 bases, with 12 bases left between them. CDR3 size: 12 residues. CDR3 sequence: CASSPRQWEQFF. CDR3 nucleotides: TGTGCCAGCAGCCCCCGTCAGTGGGAGCAGTTCTTC.

This chain's CDR3 is CAASRIGPYNEQFF. CDR3 DNA: TGTGCCGCTAGCCGGATCGGGCCCTACAATGAGCAGTTCTTC. The chain uses TRBV19 and TRBJ2-1, with D possibly being TRBD2 (5 bases). Germline assignment: CDR1 LNHDA and CDR2 SQIVND (reference sequence). Between the trimmed V and J ends, which lost 11 bases and 2 bases, there was a span of 16 bases. CDR3 length: 14 residues. The complete variable domain, with remaining parts taken from reference TRBV19 and TRBJ2-1, reads DGGITQSPKYLFRKEGQNVTLSCEQNLNHDAMYWYRQDPGQGLRLIYYSQIVNDFQKGDIAEGYSVSREKKESFPLTVTSAQKNPTAFYLCAASRIGPYNEQFFGPGTRLTVL.

J is TRBJ1-1 and V is TRBV2; no definite D call. Germline CDR1 is SNHLY and CDR2 is FYNNEI. The V and J ends lost 6 bases and 2 bases respectively, with 10 bases between them. There are 13 residues in the CDR3. The CDR3 DNA follows: TGTGCCAGCAGATGGCCTCAAAACACTGAAGCTTTCTTT. This sequence encodes CASRWPQNTEAFF.

This clonotype has ten or more counts. The chain uses TRBV12-3 or TRBV12-4 and TRBJ1-2; D not resolved. This CDR3 has 13 amino acids. Deletions cut 3 bases from V and 7 bases from J, with 12 bases between. In DNA, the CDR3 is TGTGCCAGCAGTTTCGGGCCCCAGTCTGGCTACACCTTC. Translation: CASSFGPQSGYTF.

The rearrangement joins TRBV20-1 to TRBJ1-2; 9 nucleotides match TRBD1. Losses at the gene ends were 0 bases for V and 1 base for J; bases not matched to a gene: 6. The CDR3 runs to 16 residues. CDR1 and CDR2 from the germline V gene are DFQATT and SNEGSKA (reference sequence). CDR3 sequence reads: CSARDTGQGHNYGYTF. DNA of the CDR3: TGCAGTGCTAGAGATACCGGACAGGGGCATAACTATGGCTACACCTTC.

There are a few counts of this clonotype. The V call is TRBV5-1, the J call TRBJ1-6; 7 bases map to TRBD1. From germline, CDR1 is SGHRS and CDR2 YFSETQ. There are 19 residues in the CDR3. V trimming: 2 bases; J trimming: 0 bases; junction bases outside the gene matches: 11. CDR3 DNA: TGCGCCAGCAGCTTTACCCGGGACAGCTCATCCTCCTATAATTCACCCCTCCACTTT. This translates into CASSFTRDSSSSYNSPLHF.

In this sample, this clonotype turned up many times. J is TRBJ2-5 and V is TRBV12-3 or TRBV12-4; D is perhaps TRBD2 (6 bases). V lost 8 bases to trimming and J lost 4 bases, with 11 bases between them. The CDR3 runs 12 residues. The CDR3 DNA is TGTGCCAGCTCGTGGGGAGGAGAGACCCAGTACTTC. Amino acid sequence: CASSWGGETQYF.

The sample holds many counts of this clonotype. The V call is TRBV30, the J call TRBJ2-3; D is possibly TRBD2 (5 bases). V was pared by 3 bases and J by 4 bases, with 5 bases between. This CDR3 has 11 amino acids. Germline V gene sequence: CDR1 GTSNPN, CDR2 SVGIG (reference sequence). In DNA, the CDR3 is TGTGCCTGGAGACTAGCAGATACGCAGTATTTT. Translation: CAWRLADTQYF.

This clonotype showed up many times. This chain connects TRBV3-1 to TRBJ2-1; 7 positions agree with TRBD1. This CDR3 spans 14 amino acids. The germline V gene has CDR1 LGHDT and CDR2 YNNKEL (reference sequence). V shed 4 bases, J shed 8 bases, and the junction held 8 bases outside the gene matches. The CDR3 bases are TGTGCCAGCAGCCCCACAGGGGTTTTGGATGAGCAGTTCTTC. Its protein product is CASSPTGVLDEQFF.

This clonotype was found a few times. The rearrangement links TRBV12-3 or TRBV12-4 to TRBJ1-1, with D hard to call. The CDR3 has 13 amino acids. V shed 7 bases and J shed 5 bases, with 14 bases lying between them. The CDR3 sequence is CASILDRGTEAFF. For the CDR3, the DNA is TGTGCCAGCATCCTTGACCGGGGTACTGAAGCTTTCTTT.

This clonotype was detected a few times. The chain employs TRBV12-3 or TRBV12-4 and TRBJ1-5, with 10 bases matching TRBD1. V dropped 4 bases and J dropped 5; count of bases not matched to a gene: 11. CDR3 size: 17 residues. CDR3 loop: CASSSGNRDRGDQPQHF. CDR3 bases: TGTGCCAGCAGTTCCGGGAACCGGGACAGGGGCGATCAGCCCCAGCATTTT.

This clonotype was detected many times. V usage is TRBV5-8 and J usage is TRBJ1-1; TRBD1 might be the D (5 bases). This CDR3 is 15 amino acids long. CDR1 is SGHTS, CDR2 YDEGEE, per germline. V was shortened by 0 bases and J by 1 base, with 10 bases between the two germline ends. CDR3 amino acids: CASSLARGGNTEAFF. The CDR3 DNA reads TGTGCCAGCAGCTTGGCTCGCGGGGGGAACACTGAAGCTTTCTTT. The variable domain in full, completed from reference TRBV5-8 and TRBJ1-1, reads EAGVTQSPTHLIKTRGQQATLRCSPISGHTSVYWYQQALGLGLQFLLWYDEGEERNRGNFPPRFSGRQFPNYSSELNVNALELEDSALYLCASSLARGGNTEAFFGQGTRLTVV.

The gene calls are TRBV6-2 or TRBV6-3 and TRBJ2-5, with TRBD2 as a possible D gene (6 bases). The CDR3 sequence is 12 residues long. Per germline, CDR1 MNHEY and CDR2 SVGEGT. V was pared by 8 bases and J by 5 bases, with 12 bases between. The CDR3 spells CASRGYEETQYF. DNA for the CDR3: TGTGCCAGCCGGGGGTACGAGGAGACCCAGTACTTC.

This clonotype has a count of ten or more. CDR3 protein: CSVETGTGGDEQFF. In DNA, the CDR3 is TGCAGCGTTGAGACCGGGACAGGGGGGGATGAGCAGTTCTTC. The chain links TRBV29-1 to TRBJ2-1; 11 nucleotides line up with TRBD1. Germline lookup yields CDR1 SQVTM and CDR2 ANQGSEA. V was pared by 3 bases and J by 8 bases, with 6 bases of the junction left unmatched. The CDR3 loop spans 14 amino acids.

This clonotype has at least ten counts. The J gene is TRBJ2-3, the V gene TRBV7-3, with D perhaps matching TRBD2 (6 bases). Germline V gene lookup returns CDR1 SGHTA and CDR2 FQGTGA. The V end was cut by 5 bases, the J end by 4 bases, with 16 bases between. CDR3 length: 15 amino acids. This CDR3 is CASSLGEVRSDTQYF. CDR3 nucleotides: TGTGCCAGCAGCCTAGGGGAGGTCAGATCAGATACGCAGTATTTT.

In this sample, this clonotype turned up many times. The chain joins TRBV4-1 to TRBJ2-7; D might be TRBD1 (5 bases). From germline, CDR1 is MGHRA and CDR2 YSYEKL. CDR3 length equals 13 residues. V lost 1 base and J 5 bases, leaving 9 bases between the germline ends. For the CDR3, the DNA is TGCGCCAGCAGCCAAGCAAGACAGAACGAGCAGTACTTC. Amino acid sequence: CASSQARQNEQYF.

In its sample, this clonotype was seen many times. As DNA, the CDR3 is TGTGCCAGCAGAGGGACATACTCATCACCCCTCCACTTT. It translates to CASRGTYSSPLHF. The chain uses TRBV2 and TRBJ1-6, with D possibly matching TRBD1 (6 bases). This CDR3 has 13 amino acids. V lost 6 bases and J lost 10, with 13 bases in between. Looked up from germline, CDR1 is SNHLY and CDR2 is FYNNEI.

This clonotype occurred a few times. The J gene is TRBJ2-1, the V gene TRBV14; 9 bases fit TRBD2. Germline V gene sequence: CDR1 SGHDN, CDR2 FVKESK. The V and J ends lost 0 bases and 10 bases, in that order; junction bases with no gene match: 13. CDR3 length: 17 residues. CDR3 sequence (DNA): TGTGCCAGCAGCCAAGACCCACCCATCAGCGGGGGGTGGGAGCAGTTCTTC. It is translated as CASSQDPPISGGWEQFF.

This clonotype was detected many times. The chain carries TRBV7-8 and TRBJ1-2; 7 bases align to TRBD1. The CDR3 has 12 amino acids. Germline lookup yields CDR1 SGHVS and CDR2 FQNEAQ. Losses at the gene ends were 3 bases for V and 8 bases for J; bases not matched to a gene: 3. This chain's CDR3 is CASSLTGTGYTF. DNA for the CDR3: TGTGCCAGCAGCTTGACAGGGACCGGCTACACCTTC.

In its sample, this clonotype was seen many times. The chain couples TRBV6-1 to TRBJ2-2, with TRBD1 identical over 7 bases. The V gene's germline CDR1 is MNHNS and CDR2 SASEGT. CDR3 length equals 16 residues. With 5 bases clipped from V and 1 base from J, the junction kept 7 bases outside the gene matches. The CDR3 bases are TGTGCCAGCAGTCCAGCACGGACAGGGAACACCGGGGAGCTGTTTTTT. Translating it yields CASSPARTGNTGELFF.

V and J are TRBV10-3 and TRBJ1-1; a weak D match, TRBD1 (6 bases). Germline CDR1 ENHRY, CDR2 SYGVKD. V was clipped by 3 bases and J by 1 base, with 15 bases between them. This CDR3 contains 16 residues. CDR3 residues: CAISDSTGGQNTEAFF. The CDR3 coding sequence is TGTGCCATCAGTGACTCGACTGGGGGCCAGAACACTGAAGCTTTCTTT.

V and J are TRBV5-1 and TRBJ1-2, with 8 bases matching TRBD1. From germline, CDR1 is SGHRS and CDR2 YFSETQ. Trimming took 2 bases from V and 6 from J; bases not matched to a gene: 3. The CDR3 covers 13 residues. The CDR3 here is CASSLQGVDGYTF. DNA for the CDR3: TGCGCCAGCAGCTTACAGGGGGTCGATGGCTACACCTTC.

The chain combines TRBV27 with TRBJ1-1; D gene ambiguous. Looked up from germline, CDR1 is MNHEY and CDR2 is SMNVEV (reference sequence). This CDR3 contains 13 residues. V was shortened by 3 bases and J by 1 base, with 6 bases between the two germline ends. CDR3 loop: CASSFNPNTEAFF. Written as DNA, the CDR3 is TGTGCCAGCAGTTTTAACCCGAACACTGAAGCTTTCTTT.

There are many counts of this clonotype. The V call is TRBV27, the J call TRBJ1-6; a possible D gene is TRBD1 (5 bases). The CDR3 loop spans 17 amino acids. V dropped 0 bases and J dropped 10 bases, with 19 bases sitting between them. The germline V gene has CDR1 MNHEY and CDR2 SMNVEV (reference sequence). In DNA form, the CDR3 reads TGTGCCAGCAGTTTATCGTACAGGCTAGGAGCGGGCTCACCCCTCCACTTT. As protein: CASSLSYRLGAGSPLHF.

This clonotype was counted many times. The chain combines TRBV7-3 with TRBJ2-2; D unresolved. CDR3 size: 14 residues. Trimming removed 2 bases from V and 4 bases from J, with 8 bases in between. Germline CDR1 reads SGHTA; CDR2 reads FQGTGA. The CDR3 DNA follows: TGTGCCAGCAGCTTATATCCTACCACCGGGGAGCTGTTTTTT. Amino acid sequence: CASSLYPTTGELFF.

V and J are TRBV5-5 and TRBJ1-6; no clear D. The CDR3 loop spans 15 amino acids. The germline gives CDR1 SGHKS, CDR2 YYEKEE (reference sequence). Trimming pared 4 bases from V and 10 bases from J, leaving 18 bases between. The CDR3 here is CASSLPSLVGSPLHF. The DNA of the CDR3 is TGTGCCAGCAGCCTGCCCAGTTTGGTGGGGTCACCCCTCCACTTT.

This chain links TRBV6-2 or TRBV6-3 with TRBJ1-1; D perhaps matches TRBD1 (5 bases). The ends were cut back, 2 bases at V and 0 bases at J, with 19 bases in the middle. The CDR3 spans 18 residues. Germline-derived CDR1 and CDR2 are MNHEY and SVGEGT. The CDR3 sequence: CASSYAGGAGTLNTEAFF. CDR3 DNA: TGTGCCAGCAGTTACGCAGGAGGGGCAGGTACTTTGAACACTGAAGCTTTCTTT.

V usage is TRBV30 and J usage is TRBJ1-2; 11 positions agree with TRBD1. The CDR3 runs to 13 residues. Germline V lookup: CDR1 GTSNPN, CDR2 SVGIG (reference sequence). V was pared by 2 bases and J by 6 bases, with 2 bases of the junction left unmatched. CDR3 sequence: CAWSSDRGHGYTF. The DNA for the CDR3 is TGTGCCTGGAGTTCGGACAGGGGGCATGGCTACACCTTC.